This paragraph covers one T cell receptor (beta chain) sequence. The CDR3 end shows no conserved phenylalanine or tryptophan, and so a read error is likely. This entry belongs to a study of molecular identifiers for immune sequencing clone quantification. Looked up from germline, CDR1 is SGHVS and CDR2 is FNYEAQ. The CDR3 is 17 amino acids. V was clipped by 5 bases and J by 3 bases, with 20 bases between them. One entry per CDR3 protein, called by TCRdb with MiXCR from the PCR reads. The data show approximately 670,000 distinct CDR3 sequences, with 15% to 20% seen just once and 0.85% to 0.9% held by the top ten.

This chain uses TRBV7-6 with TRBJ1-3; D might be TRBD1 (6 bases). This receptor was obtained from a human donor in good health. Some libraries in this study had Jurkat cell RNA spiked in. Sequencing was performed on naive CD8+ T cells from blood, with Jurkat cell RNA spiked in. Subset: FACS-sorted CD8+CD4-CCR7+CD45RA+ naive T cells. CDR3 sequence reads: CASSPNPQGNRGNTIYS. CDR3 DNA: TGTGCCAGCAGCCCCAACCCACAGGGCAACCGTGGAAACACCATATATTCT.